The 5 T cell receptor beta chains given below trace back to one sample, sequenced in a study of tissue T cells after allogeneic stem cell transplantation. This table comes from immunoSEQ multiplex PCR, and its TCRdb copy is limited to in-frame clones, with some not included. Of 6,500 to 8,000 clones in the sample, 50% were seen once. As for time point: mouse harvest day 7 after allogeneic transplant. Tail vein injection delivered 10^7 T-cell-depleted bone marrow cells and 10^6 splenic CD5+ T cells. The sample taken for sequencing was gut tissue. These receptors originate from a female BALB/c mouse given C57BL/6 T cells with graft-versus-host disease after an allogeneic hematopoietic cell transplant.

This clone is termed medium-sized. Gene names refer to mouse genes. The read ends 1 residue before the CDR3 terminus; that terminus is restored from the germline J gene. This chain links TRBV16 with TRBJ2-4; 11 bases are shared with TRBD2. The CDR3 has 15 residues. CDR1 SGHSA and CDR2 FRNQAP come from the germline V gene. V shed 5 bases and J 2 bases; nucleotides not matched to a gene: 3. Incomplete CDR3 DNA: TGTGCAAGCAGCCCGACTGGGGGGGTTCAAAACACCTTGTAC. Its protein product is CASSPTGGVQNTLY. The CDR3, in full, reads CASSPTGGVQNTLYF.

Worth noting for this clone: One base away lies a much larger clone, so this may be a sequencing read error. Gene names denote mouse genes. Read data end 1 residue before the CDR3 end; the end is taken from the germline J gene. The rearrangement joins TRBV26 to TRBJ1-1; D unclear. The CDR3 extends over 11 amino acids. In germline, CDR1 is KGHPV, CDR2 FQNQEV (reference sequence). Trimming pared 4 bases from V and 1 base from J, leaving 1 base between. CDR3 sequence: CASSQNTEVFF. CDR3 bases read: TGTGCCAGCAGTCAAAACACAGAAGTCTTC.

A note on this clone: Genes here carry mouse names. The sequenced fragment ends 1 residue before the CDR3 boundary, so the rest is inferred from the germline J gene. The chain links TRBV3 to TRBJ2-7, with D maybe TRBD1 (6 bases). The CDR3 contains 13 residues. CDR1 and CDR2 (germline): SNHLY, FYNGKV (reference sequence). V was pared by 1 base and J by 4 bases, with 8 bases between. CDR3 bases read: TGTGCCAGCAGCTTAGACAGGGAGTATGAACAGTAC. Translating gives CASSLDREYEQY. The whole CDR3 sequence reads CASSLDREYEQYF.

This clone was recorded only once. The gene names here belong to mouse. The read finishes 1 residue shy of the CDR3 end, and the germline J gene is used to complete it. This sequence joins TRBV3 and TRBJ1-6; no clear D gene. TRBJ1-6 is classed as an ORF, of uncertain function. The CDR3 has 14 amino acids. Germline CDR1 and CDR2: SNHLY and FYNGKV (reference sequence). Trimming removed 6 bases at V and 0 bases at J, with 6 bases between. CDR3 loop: CASRANSYNSPLYF. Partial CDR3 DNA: TGTGCCAGCAGAGCAAATTCCTATAATTCGCCCCTCTAC.

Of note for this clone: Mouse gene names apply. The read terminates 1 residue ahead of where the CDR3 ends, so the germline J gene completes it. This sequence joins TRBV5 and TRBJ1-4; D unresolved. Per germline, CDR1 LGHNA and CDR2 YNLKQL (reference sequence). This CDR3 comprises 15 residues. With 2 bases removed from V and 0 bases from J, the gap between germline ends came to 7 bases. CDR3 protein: CASSQRQISNERLFF. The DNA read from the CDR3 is TGTGCCAGCAGCCAAAGACAAATTTCCAACGAAAGATTATTT.